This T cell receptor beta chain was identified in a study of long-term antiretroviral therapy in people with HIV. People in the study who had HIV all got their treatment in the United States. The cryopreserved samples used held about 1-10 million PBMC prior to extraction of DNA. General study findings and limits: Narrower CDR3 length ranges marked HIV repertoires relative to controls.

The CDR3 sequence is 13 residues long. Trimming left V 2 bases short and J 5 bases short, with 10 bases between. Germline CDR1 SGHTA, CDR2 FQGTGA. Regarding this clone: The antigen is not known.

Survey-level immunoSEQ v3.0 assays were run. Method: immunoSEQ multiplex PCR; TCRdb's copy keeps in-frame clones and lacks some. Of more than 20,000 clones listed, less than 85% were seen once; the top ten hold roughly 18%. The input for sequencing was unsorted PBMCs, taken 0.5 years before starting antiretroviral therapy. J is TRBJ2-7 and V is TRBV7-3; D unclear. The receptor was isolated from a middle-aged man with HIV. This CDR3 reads CASSLGDSNEQYF. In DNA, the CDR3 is TGTGCCAGCAGCTTAGGAGATTCTAACGAGCAGTACTTC.